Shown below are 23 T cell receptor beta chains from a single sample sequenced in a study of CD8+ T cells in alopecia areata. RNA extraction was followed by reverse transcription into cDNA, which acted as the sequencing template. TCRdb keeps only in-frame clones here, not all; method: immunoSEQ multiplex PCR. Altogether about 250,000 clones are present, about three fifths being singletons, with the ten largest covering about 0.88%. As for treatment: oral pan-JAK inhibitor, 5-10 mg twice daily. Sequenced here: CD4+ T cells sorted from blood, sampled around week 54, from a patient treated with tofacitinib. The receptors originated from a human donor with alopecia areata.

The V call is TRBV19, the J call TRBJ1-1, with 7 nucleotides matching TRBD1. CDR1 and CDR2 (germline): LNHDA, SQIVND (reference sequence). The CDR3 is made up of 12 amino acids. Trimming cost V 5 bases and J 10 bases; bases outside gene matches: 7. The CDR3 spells CASSPRTGGAFF. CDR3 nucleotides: TGTGCCAGTAGTCCTCGGACAGGAGGAGCTTTCTTT.

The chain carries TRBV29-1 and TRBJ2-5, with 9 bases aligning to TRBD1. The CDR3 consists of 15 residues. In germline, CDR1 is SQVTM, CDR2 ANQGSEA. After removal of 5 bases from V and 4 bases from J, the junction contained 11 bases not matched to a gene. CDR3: CSVTMGTGQGETQYF. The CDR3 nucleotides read TGCAGCGTTACTATGGGGACAGGGCAGGGAGAGACCCAGTACTTC. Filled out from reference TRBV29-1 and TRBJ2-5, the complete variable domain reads SAVISQKPSRDICQRGTSLTIQCQVDSQVTMMFWYRQQPGQSLTLIATANQGSEATYESGFVIDKFPISRPNLTFSTLTVSNMSPEDSSIYLCSVTMGTGQGETQYFGPGTRLLVL.

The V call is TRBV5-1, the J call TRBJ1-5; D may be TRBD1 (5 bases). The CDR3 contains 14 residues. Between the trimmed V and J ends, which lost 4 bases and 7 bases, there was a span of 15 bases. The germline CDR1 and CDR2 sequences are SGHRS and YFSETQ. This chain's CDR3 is CASSTNGGQQPQHF. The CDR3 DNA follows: TGCGCCAGCAGCACAAATGGGGGTCAGCAGCCCCAGCATTTT.

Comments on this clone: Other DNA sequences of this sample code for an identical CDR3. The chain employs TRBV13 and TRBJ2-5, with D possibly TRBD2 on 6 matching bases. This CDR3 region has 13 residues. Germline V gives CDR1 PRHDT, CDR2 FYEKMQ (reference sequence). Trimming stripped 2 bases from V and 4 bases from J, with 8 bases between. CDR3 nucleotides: TGTGCCAGCAGCTTAAGACTAGTAGAGACCCAGTACTTC. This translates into CASSLRLVETQYF. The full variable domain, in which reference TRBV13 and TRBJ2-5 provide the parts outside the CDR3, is AAGVIQSPRHLIKEKRETATLKCYPIPRHDTVYWYQQGPGQDPQFLISFYEKMQSDKGSIPDRFSAQQFSDYHSELNMSSLELGDSALYFCASSLRLVETQYFGPGTRLLVL.

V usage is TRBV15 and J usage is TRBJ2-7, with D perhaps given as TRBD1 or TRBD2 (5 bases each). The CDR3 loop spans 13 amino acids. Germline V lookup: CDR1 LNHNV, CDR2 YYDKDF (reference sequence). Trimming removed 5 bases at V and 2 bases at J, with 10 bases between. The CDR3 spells CATSRDGPYEQYF. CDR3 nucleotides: TGTGCCACCAGCCGGGACGGACCCTACGAGCAGTACTTC.

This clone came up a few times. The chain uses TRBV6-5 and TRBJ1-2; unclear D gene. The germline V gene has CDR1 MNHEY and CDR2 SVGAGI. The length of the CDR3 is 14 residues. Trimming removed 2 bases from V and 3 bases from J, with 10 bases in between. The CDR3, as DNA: TGTGCCAGCAGTTACGGGATGAGGGACTATGGCTACACCTTC. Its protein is CASSYGMRDYGYTF.

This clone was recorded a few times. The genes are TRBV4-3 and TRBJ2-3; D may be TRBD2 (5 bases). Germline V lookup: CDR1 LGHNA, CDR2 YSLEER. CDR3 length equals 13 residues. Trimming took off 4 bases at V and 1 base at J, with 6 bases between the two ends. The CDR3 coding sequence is TGCGCCAGCAGCCCCGGGGGCACAGATACGCAGTATTTT. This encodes CASSPGGTDTQYF.

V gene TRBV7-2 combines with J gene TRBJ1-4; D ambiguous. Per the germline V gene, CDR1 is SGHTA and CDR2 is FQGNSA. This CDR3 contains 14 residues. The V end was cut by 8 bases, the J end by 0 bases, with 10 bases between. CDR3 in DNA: TGTGCCAGCTCCCCGGACTCAACTAATGAAAAACTGTTTTTT. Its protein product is CASSPDSTNEKLFF.

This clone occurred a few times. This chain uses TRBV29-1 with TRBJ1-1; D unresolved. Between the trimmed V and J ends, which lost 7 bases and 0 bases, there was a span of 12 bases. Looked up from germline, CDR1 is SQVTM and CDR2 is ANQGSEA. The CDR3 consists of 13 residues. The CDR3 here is CSGEEGLNTEAFF. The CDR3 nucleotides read TGCAGCGGGGAGGAGGGATTGAACACTGAAGCTTTCTTT.

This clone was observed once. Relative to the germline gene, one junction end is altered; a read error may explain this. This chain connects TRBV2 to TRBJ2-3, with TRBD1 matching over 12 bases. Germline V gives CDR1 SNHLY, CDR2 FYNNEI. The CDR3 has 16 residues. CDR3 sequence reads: CASSEGDRGPSDTQYF. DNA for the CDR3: TGCGCCAGCAGTGAAGGGGACAGGGGGCCGTCAGATACGCAGTATTTT.

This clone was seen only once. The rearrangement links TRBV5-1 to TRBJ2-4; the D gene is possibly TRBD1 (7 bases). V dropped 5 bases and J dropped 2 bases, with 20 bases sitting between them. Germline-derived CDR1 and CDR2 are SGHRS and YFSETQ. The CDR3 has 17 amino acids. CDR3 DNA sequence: TGCGCCAGCAGTCGGGGGCCGGAGGGACAGACCAAAAACATTCAGTACTTC. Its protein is CASSRGPEGQTKNIQYF.

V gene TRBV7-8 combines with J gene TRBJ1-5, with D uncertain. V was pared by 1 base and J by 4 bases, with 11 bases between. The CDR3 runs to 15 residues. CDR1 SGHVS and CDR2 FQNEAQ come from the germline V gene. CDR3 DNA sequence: TGTGCCAGCAGCTTAGGGCGGACCCTTAATCAGCCCCAGCATTTT. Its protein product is CASSLGRTLNQPQHF.

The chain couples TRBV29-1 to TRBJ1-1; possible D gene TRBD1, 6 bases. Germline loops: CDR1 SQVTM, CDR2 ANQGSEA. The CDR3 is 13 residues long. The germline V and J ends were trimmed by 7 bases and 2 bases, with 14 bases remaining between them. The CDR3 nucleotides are TGCAGCGAATTGGACAGTATTAACACTGAAGCTTTCTTT. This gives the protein CSELDSINTEAFF.

Here the CDR3 reads CAWKAGPGNEQYF. The CDR3 DNA reads as TGTGCCTGGAAAGCGGGTCCGGGAAACGAGCAGTACTTC. This rearrangement joins TRBV30 to TRBJ2-7; the D gene is possibly TRBD2 (6 bases). V shed 4 bases and J shed 5 bases, with 15 bases lying between them. The length of the CDR3 is 13 residues. Germline V lookup: CDR1 GTSNPN, CDR2 SVGIG (reference sequence).

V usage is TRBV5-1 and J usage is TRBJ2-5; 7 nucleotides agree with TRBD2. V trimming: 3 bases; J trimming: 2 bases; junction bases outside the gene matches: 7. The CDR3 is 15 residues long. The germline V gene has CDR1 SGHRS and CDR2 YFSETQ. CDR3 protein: CASSSGLEWQETQYF. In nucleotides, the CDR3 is TGCGCCAGCAGCTCCGGACTAGAGTGGCAAGAGACCCAGTACTTC. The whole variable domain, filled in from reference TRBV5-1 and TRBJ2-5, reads KAGVTQTPRYLIKTRGQQVTLSCSPISGHRSVSWYQQTPGQGLQFLFEYFSETQRNKGNFPGRFSGRQFSNSRSEMNVSTLELGDSALYLCASSSGLEWQETQYFGPGTRLLVL.

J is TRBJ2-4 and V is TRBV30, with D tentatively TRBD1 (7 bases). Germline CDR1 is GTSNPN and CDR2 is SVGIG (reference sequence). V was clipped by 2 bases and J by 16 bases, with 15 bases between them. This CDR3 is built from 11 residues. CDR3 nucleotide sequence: TGTGCCTGGAGTCAGGGGGGACAGACCTACTTC. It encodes CAWSQGGQTYF.

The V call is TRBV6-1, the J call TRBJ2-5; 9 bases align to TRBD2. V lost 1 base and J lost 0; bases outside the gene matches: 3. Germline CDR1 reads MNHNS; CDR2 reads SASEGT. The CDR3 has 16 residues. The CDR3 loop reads CASSEEASGDQETQYF. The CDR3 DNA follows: TGTGCCAGCAGTGAAGAGGCTAGCGGGGACCAAGAGACCCAGTACTTC.

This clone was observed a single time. CDR3 loop: CALGRTNYEQYF. The CDR3 DNA sequence: TGTGCCTTAGGACGGACGAACTACGAGCAGTACTTC. This chain uses TRBV30 with TRBJ2-7; D gene unclear. V dropped 7 bases and J dropped 3 bases, with 13 bases sitting between them. The V gene's germline CDR1 is GTSNPN and CDR2 SVGIG (reference sequence). This CDR3 contains 12 residues. The whole variable domain, filled in from reference TRBV30 and TRBJ2-7, reads SQTIHQWPATLVQPVGSPLSLECTVEGTSNPNLYWYRQAAGRGLQLLFYSVGIGQISSEVPQNLSASRPQDRQFILSSKKLLLSDSGFYLCALGRTNYEQYFGPGTRLTVT.

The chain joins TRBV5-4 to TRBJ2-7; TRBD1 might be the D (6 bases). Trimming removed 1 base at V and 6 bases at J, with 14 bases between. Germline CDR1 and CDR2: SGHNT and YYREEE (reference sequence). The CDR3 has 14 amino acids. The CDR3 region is CASSLYGRGPEQYF. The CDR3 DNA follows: TGTGCCAGCAGCTTGTATGGCAGGGGACCCGAGCAGTACTTC.

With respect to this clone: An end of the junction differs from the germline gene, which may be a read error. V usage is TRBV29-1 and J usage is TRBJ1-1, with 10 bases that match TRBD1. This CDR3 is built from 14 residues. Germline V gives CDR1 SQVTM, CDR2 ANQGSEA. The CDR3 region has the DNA TGCAGCGTTGAAGGACAGGGGGCGAACGCTGAAGCTTTCTTT. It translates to CSVEGQGANAEAFF.

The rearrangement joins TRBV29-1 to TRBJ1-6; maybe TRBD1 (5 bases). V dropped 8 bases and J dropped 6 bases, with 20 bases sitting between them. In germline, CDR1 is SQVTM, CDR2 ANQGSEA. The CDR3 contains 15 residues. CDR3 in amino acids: CSYSSGPGGNSPLHF. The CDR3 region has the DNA TGCAGCTACTCCTCAGGTCCTGGGGGTAATTCACCCCTCCACTTT. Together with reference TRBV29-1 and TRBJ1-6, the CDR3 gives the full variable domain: SAVISQKPSRDICQRGTSLTIQCQVDSQVTMMFWYRQQPGQSLTLIATANQGSEATYESGFVIDKFPISRPNLTFSTLTVSNMSPEDSSIYLCSYSSGPGGNSPLHFGNGTRLTVT.

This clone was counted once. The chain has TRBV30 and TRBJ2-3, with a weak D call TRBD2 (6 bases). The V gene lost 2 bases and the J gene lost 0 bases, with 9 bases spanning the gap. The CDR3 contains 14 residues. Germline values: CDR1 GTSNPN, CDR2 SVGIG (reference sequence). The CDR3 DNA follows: TGTGCCTGGAGTTCGGGGGTGAGCACAGATACGCAGTATTTT. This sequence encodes CAWSSGVSTDTQYF. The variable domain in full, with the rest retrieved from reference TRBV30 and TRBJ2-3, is SQTIHQWPATLVQPVGSPLSLECTVEGTSNPNLYWYRQAAGRGLQLLFYSVGIGQISSEVPQNLSASRPQDRQFILSSKKLLLSDSGFYLCAWSSGVSTDTQYFGPGTRLTVL.

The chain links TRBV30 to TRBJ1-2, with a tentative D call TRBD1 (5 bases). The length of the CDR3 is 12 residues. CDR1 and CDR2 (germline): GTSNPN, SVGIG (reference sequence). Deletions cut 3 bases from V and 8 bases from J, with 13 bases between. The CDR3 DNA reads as TGTGCCTGGAGGTTAGGGGTGGAGGGCTACACCTTC. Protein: CAWRLGVEGYTF.